This passage covers 5 T cell receptor beta chains from one sample sequenced in a study of blood T cell repertoires in COVID-19. Produced via immunoSEQ multiplex PCR; TCRdb's table is partial and in-frame only. The sample carries 210,000 or so clones, roughly four fifths recorded once. Sequenced input: peripheral blood. The receptors derive from an elderly woman with COVID-19, enrolled during active disease.

This clone was seen only once. The sample carries other DNA sequences with the same CDR3. The gene calls are TRBV18 and TRBJ1-1; D remains ambiguous. Trimming pared 3 bases from V and 1 base from J, leaving 3 bases between. The length of the CDR3 is 12 residues. CDR1 is KGHSH and CDR2 is LQKENI in the germline V gene. The CDR3 nucleotides read TGTGCCAGCTCACCCTCGAACACTGAAGCTTTCTTT. Protein product: CASSPSNTEAFF.

The V and J genes are TRBV6-2 or TRBV6-3 and TRBJ2-2; TRBD2 aligns across 13 bases. The CDR3 contains 18 residues. Per the germline V gene, CDR1 is MNHEY and CDR2 is SVGEGT. Trimming at V came to 2 bases and at J to 1 base, leaving 4 bases not matched to a gene. This chain's CDR3 is CASSYGLAGVRNTGELFF. The DNA for the CDR3 is TGTGCCAGCAGTTACGGACTAGCGGGAGTGAGGAACACCGGGGAGCTGTTTTTT.

The CDR3 bases are TGTGCCAGCTCACTCAACCCGGGACAAAGCAATCAGCCCCAGCATTTT. Translating it yields CASSLNPGQSNQPQHF. The V gene is TRBV18, the J gene TRBJ1-5; a weak D match, TRBD1 (6 bases). Germline CDR1 KGHSH, CDR2 LQKENI. This CDR3 spans 16 amino acids. The germline V and J ends were trimmed by 4 bases and 1 base, with 14 bases remaining between them.

The gene calls are TRBV28 and TRBJ1-6; 7 positions match TRBD1. Germline loops: CDR1 MDHEN, CDR2 SYDVKM. Germline trimming cut 10 bases from V and 0 bases from J; bases unmatched to any gene: 3. The CDR3 is 14 residues long. DNA of the CDR3: TGTGCCATCGCAGGGGGCTCCTATAATTCACCCCTCCACTTT. This translates into CAIAGGSYNSPLHF.

The genes are TRBV5-1 and TRBJ1-1; D is unresolved. CDR3 length: 12 amino acids. CDR1 is SGHRS and CDR2 is YFSETQ in the germline V gene. V was cut by 2 bases and J by 4 bases, with 6 bases left in between. The CDR3 reads CASSLEGTEAFF. DNA of the CDR3: TGCGCCAGCAGCTTAGAGGGCACTGAAGCTTTCTTT.